Below are 23 T cell receptor beta chains sequenced from a single sample in a study of cytomegalovirus exposure and HLA in healthy donors. Primers for the PCR totalled 60 Vbeta and 13 Jbeta. Here immunoSEQ multiplex PCR was the method, and the copy in TCRdb shows in-frame clones only, minus some. Among more than 150,000 clones, 82% were seen once, and the ten largest hold approximately 1.5%. Input material: PBMCs. The receptors were gathered from a man aged 40-55 years in good health and CMV-seronegative.

The J gene is TRBJ1-2, the V gene TRBV28; maybe TRBD1 (5 bases). CDR3 length: 13 residues. V was shortened by 2 bases and J by 7 bases, with 11 bases between the two germline ends. Germline V gives CDR1 MDHEN, CDR2 SYDVKM. CDR3 bases: TGTGCCAGCAGTTTAGTAAGGGGAAGTGGCTACACCTTC. Residues: CASSLVRGSGYTF.

This clone was recorded a few times. The chain links TRBV9 to TRBJ2-3, with TRBD1 matching 10 bases. V lost 3 bases to trimming and J lost 3 bases; unmatched junction nucleotides: 1. The CDR3 is 14 residues long. Germline lookup yields CDR1 SGDLS and CDR2 YYNGEE. CDR3 amino acids: CASSGGQGTDTQYF. The CDR3, as DNA: TGTGCCAGCAGCGGGGGACAGGGGACAGATACGCAGTATTTT.

In its sample, this clone was seen a few times. The chain links TRBV30 to TRBJ1-2, with a tentative D call TRBD1 (6 bases). V was clipped by 3 bases and J by 9 bases, with 14 bases between them. This CDR3 has 12 amino acids. CDR1 GTSNPN and CDR2 SVGIG come from the germline V gene (reference sequence). CDR3 nucleotides: TGTGCCTGGAGATACAGGGCGACGAGCTACACCTTC. It yields the protein CAWRYRATSYTF. The full variable domain, with the rest looked up from reference TRBV30 and TRBJ1-2, is SQTIHQWPATLVQPVGSPLSLECTVEGTSNPNLYWYRQAAGRGLQLLFYSVGIGQISSEVPQNLSASRPQDRQFILSSKKLLLSDSGFYLCAWRYRATSYTFGSGTRLTVV.

The chain is built from TRBV7-8 and TRBJ2-2, with D maybe TRBD1 (5 bases). The CDR3 covers 18 residues. Between the trimmed V and J ends, which lost 2 bases and 5 bases, there was a span of 21 bases. Germline V lookup: CDR1 SGHVS, CDR2 FQNEAQ. Here the CDR3 DNA reads TGTGCCAGCAGCTTACTTGGAGAAGGGGAAGGGAAAACCGGGGAGCTGTTTTTT. Its translation is CASSLLGEGEGKTGELFF.

The chain employs TRBV27 and TRBJ2-2, with TRBD2 as a possible D gene (5 bases). Deletions cut 1 base from V and 2 bases from J, with 11 bases between. CDR1 and CDR2 (germline): MNHEY, SMNVEV (reference sequence). This CDR3 has 16 residues. The DNA of the CDR3 is TGTGCCAGCAGTTTATTCCCTAGCTTAAACACCGGGGAGCTGTTTTTT. This sequence encodes CASSLFPSLNTGELFF.

The chain uses TRBV29-1 and TRBJ2-7; possible D gene TRBD1, 6 bases. V gave up 0 bases and J gave up 10 bases, with 16 bases separating them. Germline lookup yields CDR1 SQVTM and CDR2 ANQGSEA. The CDR3 consists of 13 residues. CDR3 in DNA: TGCAGCGTTGAAGATAGAGGCAGGGGATCCCAGTACTTC. Its translation: CSVEDRGRGSQYF.

The chain couples TRBV7-9 to TRBJ2-5; 10 bases line up with TRBD1. Germline CDR1 reads SEHNR; CDR2 reads FQNEAQ (reference sequence). V dropped 8 bases and J dropped 5; count of bases not matched to a gene: 11. The CDR3 loop spans 15 amino acids. In nucleotides, the CDR3 is TGTGCCAGCCGGGGGGACAGGGGCCGCGGGGAGACCCAGTACTTC. This sequence encodes CASRGDRGRGETQYF. Variable domain in full (rest from reference TRBV7-9 and TRBJ2-5): DTGVSQNPRHKITKRGQNVTFRCDPISEHNRLYWYRQTLGQGPEFLTYFQNEAQLEKSRLLSDRFSAERPKGSFSTLEIQRTEQGDSAMYLCASRGDRGRGETQYFGPGTRLLVL.

J is TRBJ1-5 and V is TRBV19, with 7 nucleotides matching TRBD1. Germline assignment: CDR1 LNHDA and CDR2 SQIVND (reference sequence). The CDR3 totals 15 residues. The V and J ends lost 4 bases and 4 bases, in that order; junction bases with no gene match: 7. CDR3: CASSNPSGGNQPQHF. CDR3 coding DNA: TGTGCCAGTAGTAACCCCTCAGGGGGAAATCAGCCCCAGCATTTT.

The V gene is TRBV28, the J gene TRBJ2-2; D unresolved. Trimming pared 2 bases from V and 5 bases from J, leaving 9 bases between. The CDR3 is 14 amino acids. Germline CDR1 and CDR2: MDHEN and SYDVKM. This CDR3 reads CASSLGQLTGELFF. The DNA of the CDR3 is TGTGCCAGCAGTTTAGGGCAGTTAACCGGGGAGCTGTTTTTT.

This clone occurred once. The chain recombines TRBV4-3 with TRBJ2-7; a weak D match, TRBD2 (5 bases). The V gene lost 0 bases and the J gene lost 8 bases, with 11 bases spanning the gap. Per the germline V gene, CDR1 is LGHNA and CDR2 is YSLEER. The CDR3 contains 13 residues. The CDR3 DNA reads TGCGCCAGCAGCCAAGAGCCGGGGTCGAAGCAGTACTTC. This codes for CASSQEPGSKQYF.

CDR3: CASSPRDRGV. As DNA, the CDR3 is TGTGCCAGCAGCCCACGGGACAGGGGGGTC. The rearrangement joins TRBV7-9 to TRBJ2-7; 11 bases are a match to TRBD1. The CDR3 extends over 10 amino acids. From germline, CDR1 is SEHNR and CDR2 FQNEAQ (reference sequence).

The chain employs TRBV9 and TRBJ2-7; D is possibly TRBD1 (6 bases). Germline V gene data show CDR1 as SGDLS and CDR2 as YYNGEE. The CDR3 consists of 15 residues. Trimming removed 0 bases from V and 2 bases from J, with 12 bases in between. CDR3 DNA: TGTGCCAGCAGCGTAGCGGGCTCAGGGGCCTACGAGCAGTACTTC. Amino acid sequence: CASSVAGSGAYEQYF.

This sequence joins TRBV15 and TRBJ2-7; possibly TRBD1 for D (5 bases). V was cut by 5 bases and J by 2 bases, with 13 bases left in between. Germline CDR1 and CDR2: LNHNV and YYDKDF (reference sequence). The CDR3 is made up of 14 amino acids. CDR3 bases: TGTGCCACCAGCGGTAGACAGACCACCTACGAGCAGTACTTC. Translating gives CATSGRQTTYEQYF.

The CDR3 protein is CASRAYGELFF. In nucleotides, the CDR3 is TGTGCCAGCAGGGCATATGGGGAGCTGTTTTTT. The chain uses TRBV2 and TRBJ2-2; no firm D call. V was cut by 6 bases and J by 8 bases, with 7 bases left in between. CDR3 length: 11 residues. Germline-derived CDR1 and CDR2 are SNHLY and FYNNEI.

The chain employs TRBV25-1 and TRBJ2-5, with D uncertain. V was cut by 3 bases and J by 2 bases, with 10 bases left in between. This CDR3 spans 14 amino acids. Germline V gives CDR1 MGHDK, CDR2 SYGVNS. The chain's CDR3 is CASSDRIEQETQYF. As DNA, the CDR3 is TGTGCCAGCAGTGATAGAATAGAACAAGAGACCCAGTACTTC.

This rearrangement joins TRBV6-1 to TRBJ1-5; D not certain. The CDR3 runs to 14 residues. Trimming shortened V by 7 bases and J by 5 bases, and 15 bases separated the two germline ends. Germline loops: CDR1 MNHNS, CDR2 SASEGT. The CDR3 spells CASNLPRVDQPQHF. As DNA, the CDR3 is TGTGCCAGCAATCTTCCCCGGGTCGATCAGCCCCAGCATTTT.

J is TRBJ2-3 and V is TRBV11-3, with 9 nucleotides matching TRBD1. This CDR3 contains 14 residues. Trimming at V came to 7 bases and at J to 7 bases, leaving 9 bases not matched to a gene. Germline CDR1 reads SGHNT; CDR2 reads YENEEA. CDR3 amino acids: CASNQGTGLNTQYF. Here the CDR3 DNA reads TGTGCCAGCAACCAAGGGACAGGGTTAAATACGCAGTATTTT.

V usage is TRBV18 and J usage is TRBJ1-1; 8 nucleotides match TRBD1. The CDR3 is made up of 16 amino acids. The J segment lost 1 base and the V segment lost 6 bases, leaving 10 bases of the junction unmatched. The germline CDR1 and CDR2 sequences are KGHSH and LQKENI. The CDR3 nucleotides are TGTGCCAGCTCTCCTCGTCCCGGGACAGGGAACACTGAAGCTTTCTTT. This sequence encodes CASSPRPGTGNTEAFF.

This sequence joins TRBV4-1 and TRBJ2-7, with a weak D call TRBD1 (5 bases). The CDR3 length is 15 residues. V gave up 0 bases and J gave up 3 bases, with 12 bases separating them. Germline V gene sequence: CDR1 MGHRA, CDR2 YSYEKL. The DNA for the CDR3 is TGCGCCAGCAGCCAAGAGTTTCAGGGAAACTACGAGCAGTACTTC. Encoded protein: CASSQEFQGNYEQYF.

This clone appeared once. The chain links TRBV7-3 to TRBJ2-5; D is perhaps TRBD2 (5 bases). Germline V gene data show CDR1 as SGHTA and CDR2 as FQGTGA. V was trimmed by 1 base and J by 10 bases, leaving 13 bases between them. This CDR3 has 13 residues. The CDR3 coding sequence is TGTGCCAGCAGCTTAATCGAGGGAAGGAGCCAGTACTTC. This codes for CASSLIEGRSQYF.

The J gene is TRBJ2-1, the V gene TRBV5-4, with D uncertain. Deletions cut 0 bases from V and 1 base from J, with 5 bases between. The CDR3 loop spans 14 amino acids. Germline CDR1 and CDR2: SGHNT and YYREEE (reference sequence). In nucleotides, the CDR3 is TGTGCCAGCAGCTTGGCCTCTTCCTACAATGAGCAGTTCTTC. Its translation: CASSLASSYNEQFF.

A note on this clone: The conserved final phenylalanine or tryptophan is absent from the CDR3, which likely points to a read error. The DNA is omitted, as the CDR3 cannot be located on it reliably, and the CDR3 follows TCRdb's listing. The chain uses TRBV10-1 and TRBJ2-7; whether TRBD2, the table's D call, matches the DNA was not checked. Germline V gene sequence: CDR1 WNHNN, CDR2 SYGVQD (reference sequence). The CDR3 adds up to 11 amino acids, both ends counted. The CDR3 loop reads CASSAREEGGG.

The V call is TRBV7-3, the J call TRBJ2-3; 7 nucleotides agree with TRBD2. The CDR3 is 14 residues long. The germline V gene encodes CDR1 SGHTA and CDR2 FQGTGA. The V segment lost 3 bases and the J segment 6 bases; nucleotides outside the gene matches: 6. CDR3 coding DNA: TGTGCCAGCAGCTTGGGGGGGGGTCGGGATACGCAGTATTTT. As protein: CASSLGGGRDTQYF.